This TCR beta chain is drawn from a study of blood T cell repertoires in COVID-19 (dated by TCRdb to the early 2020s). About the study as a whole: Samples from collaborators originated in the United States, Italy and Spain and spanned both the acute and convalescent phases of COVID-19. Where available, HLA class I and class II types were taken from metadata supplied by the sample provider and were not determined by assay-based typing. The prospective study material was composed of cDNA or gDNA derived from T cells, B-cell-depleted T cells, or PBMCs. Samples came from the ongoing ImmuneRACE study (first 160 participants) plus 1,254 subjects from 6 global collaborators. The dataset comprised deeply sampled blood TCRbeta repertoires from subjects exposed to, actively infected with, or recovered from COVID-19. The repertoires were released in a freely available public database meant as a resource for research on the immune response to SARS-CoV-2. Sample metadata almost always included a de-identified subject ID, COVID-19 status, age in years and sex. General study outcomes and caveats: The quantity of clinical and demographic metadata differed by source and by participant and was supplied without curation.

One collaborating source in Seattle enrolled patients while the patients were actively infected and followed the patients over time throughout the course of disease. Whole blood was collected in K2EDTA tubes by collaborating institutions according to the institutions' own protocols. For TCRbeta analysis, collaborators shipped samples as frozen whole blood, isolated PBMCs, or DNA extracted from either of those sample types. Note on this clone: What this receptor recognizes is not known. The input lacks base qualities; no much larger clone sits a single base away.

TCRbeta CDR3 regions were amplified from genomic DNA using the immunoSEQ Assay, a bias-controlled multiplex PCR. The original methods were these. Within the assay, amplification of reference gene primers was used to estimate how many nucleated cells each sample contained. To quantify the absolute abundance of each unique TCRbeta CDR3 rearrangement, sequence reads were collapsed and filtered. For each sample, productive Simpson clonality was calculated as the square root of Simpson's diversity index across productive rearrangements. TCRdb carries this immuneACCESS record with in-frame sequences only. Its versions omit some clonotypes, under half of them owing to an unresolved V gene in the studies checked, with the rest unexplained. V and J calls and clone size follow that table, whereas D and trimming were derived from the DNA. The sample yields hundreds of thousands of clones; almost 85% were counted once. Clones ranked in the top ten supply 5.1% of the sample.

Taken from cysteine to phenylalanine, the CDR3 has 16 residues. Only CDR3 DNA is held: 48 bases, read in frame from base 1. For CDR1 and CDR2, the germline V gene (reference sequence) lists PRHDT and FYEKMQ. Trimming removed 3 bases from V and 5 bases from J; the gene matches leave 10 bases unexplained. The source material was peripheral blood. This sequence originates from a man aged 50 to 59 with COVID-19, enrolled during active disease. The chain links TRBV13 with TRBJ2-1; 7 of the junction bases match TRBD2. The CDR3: CASSFIGLVRDNEQFF. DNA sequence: TGTGCCAGCAGCTTTATTGGACTAGTAAGAGACAATGAGCAGTTCTTC.